Below, 2 T cell receptor beta chains from the same sample are listed, as sequenced in a study of human T cells and chemical hapten exposure. Specified time point: pre-sensitization, week 0. Treatment defined: therapeutic diphenylcyclopropenone sensitization with weekly scalp DPC. Via MiXCR, TCRdb re-called the RACE reads, giving one row per CDR3 protein. The sample has more than 70,000 distinct CDR3 sequences; approximately 9% are singletons. The material sequenced was whole blood, taken in connection with sensitization to the hapten diphenylcyclopropenone (DPC). The receptors originated from a man aged 35 to 55 with alopecia areata. Some clones in this sample may be carry-over from other donors' samples.

This clonotype was picked up many times. The chain employs TRBV7-2 and TRBJ2-7; tentatively, D is TRBD1 (5 bases). The germline gives CDR1 SGHTA, CDR2 FQGNSA. The CDR3 is 13 residues long. V was clipped by 4 bases and J by 6 bases, with 13 bases between them. In nucleotides, the CDR3 is TGTGCCAGCAGCTCCCGGCAGGGCGGCGAGCAGTACGTC. Protein product: CASSSRQGGEQYV.

The chain joins TRBV20-1 to TRBJ2-3, with 9 bases lining up with TRBD2. Trimming at V came to 4 bases and at J to 0 bases, leaving 8 bases not matched to a gene. Germline values: CDR1 DFQATT, CDR2 SNEGSKA (reference sequence). This CDR3 spans 16 amino acids. The CDR3 region is CSAIPTSGQSTDTQYF. CDR3 coding DNA: TGCAGTGCTATCCCTACTAGCGGGCAGAGCACAGATACGCAGTATTTT.